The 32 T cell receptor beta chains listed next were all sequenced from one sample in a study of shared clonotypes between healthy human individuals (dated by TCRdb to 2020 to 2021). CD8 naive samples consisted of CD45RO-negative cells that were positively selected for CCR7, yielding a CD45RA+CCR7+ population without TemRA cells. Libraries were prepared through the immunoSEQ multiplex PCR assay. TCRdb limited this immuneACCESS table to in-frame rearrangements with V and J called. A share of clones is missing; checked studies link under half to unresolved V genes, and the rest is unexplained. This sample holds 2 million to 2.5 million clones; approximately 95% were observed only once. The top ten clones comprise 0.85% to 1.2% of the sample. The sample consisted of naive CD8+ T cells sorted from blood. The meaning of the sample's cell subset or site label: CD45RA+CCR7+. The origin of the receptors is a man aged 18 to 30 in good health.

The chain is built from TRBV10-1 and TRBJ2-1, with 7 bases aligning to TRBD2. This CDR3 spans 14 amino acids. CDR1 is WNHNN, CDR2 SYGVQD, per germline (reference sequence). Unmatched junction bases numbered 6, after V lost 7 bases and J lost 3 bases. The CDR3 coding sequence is TGCGCCAGCATGAAACTAGCGAGCTACAATGAGCAGTTCTTC. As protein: CASMKLASYNEQFF.

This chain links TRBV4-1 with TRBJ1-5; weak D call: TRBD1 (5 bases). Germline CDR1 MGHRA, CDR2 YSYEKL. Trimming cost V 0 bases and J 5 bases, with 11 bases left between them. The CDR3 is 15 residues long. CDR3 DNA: TGCGCCAGCAGCCAAGATGTAGGGGTCGATCAGCCCCAGCATTTT. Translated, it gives CASSQDVGVDQPQHF.

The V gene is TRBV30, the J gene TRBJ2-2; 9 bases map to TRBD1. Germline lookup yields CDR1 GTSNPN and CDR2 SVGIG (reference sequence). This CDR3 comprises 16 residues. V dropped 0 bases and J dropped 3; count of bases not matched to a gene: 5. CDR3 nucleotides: TGTGCCTGGAGTGTACTGGGACAGGGCTACACCGGGGAGCTGTTTTTT. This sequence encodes CAWSVLGQGYTGELFF.

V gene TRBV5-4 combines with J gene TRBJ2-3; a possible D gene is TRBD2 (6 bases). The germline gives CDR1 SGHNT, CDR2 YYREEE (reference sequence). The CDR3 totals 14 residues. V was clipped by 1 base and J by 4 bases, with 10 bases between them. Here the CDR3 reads CASSLMGGPDTQYF. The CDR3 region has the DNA TGTGCCAGCAGCTTGATGGGGGGACCAGATACGCAGTATTTT. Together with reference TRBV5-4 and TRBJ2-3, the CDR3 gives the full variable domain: ETGVTQSPTHLIKTRGQQVTLRCSSQSGHNTVSWYQQALGQGPQFIFQYYREEENGRGNFPPRFSGLQFPNYSSELNVNALELDDSALYLCASSLMGGPDTQYFGPGTRLTVL.

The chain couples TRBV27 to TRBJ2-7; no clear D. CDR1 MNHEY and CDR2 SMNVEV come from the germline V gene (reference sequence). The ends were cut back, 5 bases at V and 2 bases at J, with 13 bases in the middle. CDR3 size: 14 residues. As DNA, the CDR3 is TGTGCCAGCAGTCCCCTAGGGTCGACCTACGAGCAGTACTTC. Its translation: CASSPLGSTYEQYF.

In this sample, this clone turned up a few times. The CDR3 is CASSWGTGNEQYF. Here the CDR3 DNA reads TGTGCCAGCAGCTGGGGGACAGGGAACGAGCAGTACTTC. The rearrangement uses TRBV5-6 and TRBJ2-7; 9 bases are shared with TRBD1. V gave up 3 bases and J gave up 5 bases; unmatched junction bases: 3. Germline-derived CDR1 and CDR2 are SGHDT and YYEEEE. This CDR3 comprises 13 residues.

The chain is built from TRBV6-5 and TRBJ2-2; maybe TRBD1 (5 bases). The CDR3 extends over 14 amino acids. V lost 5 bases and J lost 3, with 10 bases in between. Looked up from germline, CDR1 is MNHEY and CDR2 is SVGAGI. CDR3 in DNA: TGTGCCAGCAGTAAGGGGAAATACACCGGGGAGCTGTTTTTT. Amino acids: CASSKGKYTGELFF.

The CDR3 protein is CASSLPGESHDTQYF. The CDR3 DNA is TGTGCCAGCAGCTTACCCGGGGAAAGCCACGATACGCAGTATTTT. The V call is TRBV7-6, the J call TRBJ2-3; maybe TRBD2 (5 bases). The CDR3 totals 15 residues. Trimming took 2 bases from V and 6 from J, leaving 15 bases between them. Germline values: CDR1 SGHVS, CDR2 FNYEAQ.

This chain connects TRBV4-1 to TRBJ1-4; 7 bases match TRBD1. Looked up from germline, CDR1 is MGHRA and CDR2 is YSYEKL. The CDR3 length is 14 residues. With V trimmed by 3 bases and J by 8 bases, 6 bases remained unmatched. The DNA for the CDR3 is TGCGCCAGCAGCCAGAACAGGGGAGAAGAAAAACTGTTTTTT. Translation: CASSQNRGEEKLFF.

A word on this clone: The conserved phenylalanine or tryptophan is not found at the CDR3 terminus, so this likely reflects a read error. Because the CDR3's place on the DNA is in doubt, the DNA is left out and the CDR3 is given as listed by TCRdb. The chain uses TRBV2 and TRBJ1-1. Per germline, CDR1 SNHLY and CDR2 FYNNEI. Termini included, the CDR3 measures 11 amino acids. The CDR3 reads CASSEGGYELV.

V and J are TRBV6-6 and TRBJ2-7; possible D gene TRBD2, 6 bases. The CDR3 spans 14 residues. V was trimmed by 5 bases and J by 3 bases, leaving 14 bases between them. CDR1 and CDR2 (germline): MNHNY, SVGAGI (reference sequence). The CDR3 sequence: CASSPRGSGYEQYF. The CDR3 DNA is TGTGCCAGCAGTCCTCGGGGGTCAGGCTACGAGCAGTACTTC.

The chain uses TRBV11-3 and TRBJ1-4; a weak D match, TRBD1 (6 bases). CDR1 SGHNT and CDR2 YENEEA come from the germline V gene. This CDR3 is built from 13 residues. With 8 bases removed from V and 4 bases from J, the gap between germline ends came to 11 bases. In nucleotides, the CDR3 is TGTGCCAGCCTTGGACAGATTAATGAAAAACTGTTTTTT. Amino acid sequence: CASLGQINEKLFF.

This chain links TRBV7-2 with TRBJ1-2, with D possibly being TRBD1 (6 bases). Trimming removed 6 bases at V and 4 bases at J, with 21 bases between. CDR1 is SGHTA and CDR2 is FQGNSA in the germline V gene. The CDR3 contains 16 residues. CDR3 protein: CASSLTEYSGAYGYTF. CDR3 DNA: TGTGCCAGCAGTCTAACGGAATATTCAGGGGCCTATGGCTACACCTTC.

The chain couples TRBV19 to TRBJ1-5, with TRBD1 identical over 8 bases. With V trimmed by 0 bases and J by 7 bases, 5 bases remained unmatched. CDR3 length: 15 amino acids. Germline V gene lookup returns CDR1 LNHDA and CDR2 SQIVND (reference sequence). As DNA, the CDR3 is TGTGCCAGTAGTATAGATGGGACAGGCGGACAGCCCCAGCATTTT. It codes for CASSIDGTGGQPQHF.

In DNA form, the CDR3 reads TGTGCCAGCAGCTCCCCTCGAACAGGGGATTCCCTTAGCAATCAGCCCCAGCATTTT. Its protein is CASSSPRTGDSLSNQPQHF. This chain joins TRBV28 and TRBJ1-5, with 7 bases aligning to TRBD1. The ends lost 6 bases at V and 0 bases at J; junction bases unmatched: 17. Germline V CDR1 and CDR2: MDHEN, SYDVKM. The CDR3 consists of 19 residues.

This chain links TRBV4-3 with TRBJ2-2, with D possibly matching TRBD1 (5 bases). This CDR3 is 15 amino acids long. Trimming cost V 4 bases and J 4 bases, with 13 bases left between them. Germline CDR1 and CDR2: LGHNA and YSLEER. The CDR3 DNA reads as TGCGCCAGCAGCCTAAATAGGGGCTTCACCGGGGAGCTGTTTTTT. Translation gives CASSLNRGFTGELFF.

CDR3 sequence: CASSRGGEAGGYTF. CDR3 bases: TGTGCCAGCAGCCGCGGCGGAGAGGCTGGGGGCTACACCTTC. V gene TRBV27 combines with J gene TRBJ1-2; no firm D call. The CDR3 is 14 residues long. The ends were cut back, 6 bases at V and 8 bases at J, with 19 bases in the middle. CDR1 is MNHEY and CDR2 is SMNVEV in the germline V gene (reference sequence).

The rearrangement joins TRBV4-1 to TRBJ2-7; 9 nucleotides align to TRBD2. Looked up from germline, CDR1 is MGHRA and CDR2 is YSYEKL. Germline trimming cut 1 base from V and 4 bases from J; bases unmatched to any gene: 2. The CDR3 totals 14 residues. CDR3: CASSQGSGGYEQYF. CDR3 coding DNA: TGCGCCAGCAGCCAAGGTAGCGGGGGTTACGAGCAGTACTTC.

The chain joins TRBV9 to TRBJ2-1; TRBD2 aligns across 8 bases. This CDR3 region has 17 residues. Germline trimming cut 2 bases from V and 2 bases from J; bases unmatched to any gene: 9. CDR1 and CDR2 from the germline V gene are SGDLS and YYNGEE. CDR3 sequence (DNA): TGTGCCAGCAGCGTGGACCCTTTCGGGGGGGCCTACAATGAGCAGTTCTTC. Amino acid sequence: CASSVDPFGGAYNEQFF.

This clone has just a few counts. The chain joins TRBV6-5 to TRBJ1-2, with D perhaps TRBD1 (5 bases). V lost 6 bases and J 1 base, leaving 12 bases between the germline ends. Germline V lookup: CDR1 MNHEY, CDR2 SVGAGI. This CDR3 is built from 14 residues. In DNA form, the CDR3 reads TGTGCCAGCAGGCAGGGACGACTTAACTATGGCTACACCTTC. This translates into CASRQGRLNYGYTF.

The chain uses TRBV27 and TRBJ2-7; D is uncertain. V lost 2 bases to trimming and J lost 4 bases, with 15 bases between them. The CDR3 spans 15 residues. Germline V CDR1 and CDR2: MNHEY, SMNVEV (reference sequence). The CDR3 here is CASSLLRQALYEQYF. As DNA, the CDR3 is TGTGCCAGCAGTTTACTACGGCAAGCATTGTACGAGCAGTACTTC.

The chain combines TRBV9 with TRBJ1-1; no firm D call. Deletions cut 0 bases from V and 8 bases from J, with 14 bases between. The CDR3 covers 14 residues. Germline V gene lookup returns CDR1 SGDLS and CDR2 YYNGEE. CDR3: CASSVATGGLEAFF. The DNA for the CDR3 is TGTGCCAGCAGCGTAGCTACGGGTGGGCTCGAAGCTTTCTTT.

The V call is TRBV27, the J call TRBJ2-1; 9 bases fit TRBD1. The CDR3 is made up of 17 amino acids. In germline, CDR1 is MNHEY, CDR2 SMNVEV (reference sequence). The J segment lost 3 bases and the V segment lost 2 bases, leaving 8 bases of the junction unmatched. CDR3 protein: CASSLNGDRGFYNEQFF. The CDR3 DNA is TGTGCCAGCAGTTTAAATGGAGACAGGGGGTTCTACAATGAGCAGTTCTTC.

The CDR3 DNA sequence: TGTGCCAGCAGTTTAATCCAGAAAAGCCCCTACGAGCAGTACTTC. Protein sequence: CASSLIQKSPYEQYF. The rearrangement joins TRBV27 to TRBJ2-7; unclear D gene. Germline-derived CDR1 and CDR2 are MNHEY and SMNVEV (reference sequence). V lost 2 bases and J 2 bases, leaving 13 bases between the germline ends. The CDR3 sequence is 15 residues long.

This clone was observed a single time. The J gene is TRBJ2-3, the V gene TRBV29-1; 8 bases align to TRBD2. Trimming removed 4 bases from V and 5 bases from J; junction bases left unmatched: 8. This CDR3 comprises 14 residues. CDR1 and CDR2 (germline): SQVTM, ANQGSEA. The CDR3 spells CSVVGGGRLDTQYF. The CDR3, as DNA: TGCAGCGTTGTGGGCGGGGGGAGGTTAGATACGCAGTATTTT.

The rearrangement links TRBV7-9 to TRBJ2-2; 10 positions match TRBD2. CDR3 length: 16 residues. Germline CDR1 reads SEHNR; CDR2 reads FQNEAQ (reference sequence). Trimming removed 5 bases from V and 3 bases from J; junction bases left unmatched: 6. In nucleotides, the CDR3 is TGTGCCAGCAGCCCCACTAGCGGGGTTTACACCGGGGAGCTGTTTTTT. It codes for CASSPTSGVYTGELFF.

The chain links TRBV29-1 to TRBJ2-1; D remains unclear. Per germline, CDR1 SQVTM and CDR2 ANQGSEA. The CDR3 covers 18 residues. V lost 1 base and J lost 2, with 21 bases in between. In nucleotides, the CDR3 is TGCAGCGTTGAAGTTTCTAATGTCGTCGTTTGGGCCTACAATGAGCAGTTCTTC. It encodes CSVEVSNVVVWAYNEQFF.

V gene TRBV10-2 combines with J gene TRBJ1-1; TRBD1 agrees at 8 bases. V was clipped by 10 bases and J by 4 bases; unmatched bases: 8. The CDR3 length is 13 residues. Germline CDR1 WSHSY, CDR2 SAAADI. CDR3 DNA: TGCGCCACCGCGGACAGGGTCGCCACTGAAGCTTTCTTT. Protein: CATADRVATEAFF.

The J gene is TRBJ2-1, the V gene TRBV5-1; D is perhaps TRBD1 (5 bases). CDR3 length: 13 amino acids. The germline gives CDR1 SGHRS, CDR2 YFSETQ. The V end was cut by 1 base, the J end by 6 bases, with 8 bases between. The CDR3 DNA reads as TGCGCCAGCAGCTTGCGGCAGGGCAATGAGCAGTTCTTC. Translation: CASSLRQGNEQFF.

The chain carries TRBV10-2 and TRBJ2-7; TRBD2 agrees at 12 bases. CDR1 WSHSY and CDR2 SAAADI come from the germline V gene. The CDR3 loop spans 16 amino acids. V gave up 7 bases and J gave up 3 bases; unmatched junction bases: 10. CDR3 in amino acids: CASKSSGGAGFYEQYF. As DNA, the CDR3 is TGCGCCAGCAAATCTAGCGGGGGGGCCGGGTTCTACGAGCAGTACTTC.

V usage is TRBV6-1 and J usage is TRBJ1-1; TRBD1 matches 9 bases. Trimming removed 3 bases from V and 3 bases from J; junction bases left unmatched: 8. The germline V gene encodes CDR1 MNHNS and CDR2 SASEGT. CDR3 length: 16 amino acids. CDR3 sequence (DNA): TGTGCCAGCAGTGATGGACAGGGGATACTAGACACTGAAGCTTTCTTT. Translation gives CASSDGQGILDTEAFF.

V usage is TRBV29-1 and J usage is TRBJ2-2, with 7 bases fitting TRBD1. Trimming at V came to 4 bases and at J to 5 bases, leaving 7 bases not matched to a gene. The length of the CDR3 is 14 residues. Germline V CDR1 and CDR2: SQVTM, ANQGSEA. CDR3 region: CSVAETGLTGELFF. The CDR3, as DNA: TGCAGCGTTGCTGAGACAGGGTTAACCGGGGAGCTGTTTTTT.